The entry below gives a single T cell receptor (beta chain) sequence along with its context. The target antigen is unknown. Losses at the gene ends were 10 bases for V and 2 bases for J; bases not matched to a gene: 3. The CDR3 length is 15 residues. Per germline, CDR1 LNHDA and CDR2 SQIVND (reference sequence). Noted treatment: roughly 11-day PBMC culture with coronavirus spike peptide pools or control peptides (ViraFEST assay). The data belong to a study of vaccination and CD4 T cells after COVID-19. Sequence data for DNA of cultured CD4+ T cells were generated by the Oncomine TCR Beta short-read assay. Using its own MiXCR run on the PCR reads, TCRdb lists one record per CDR3 protein. Of some 15,000 distinct CDR3 sequences detected, 73% appear once; the ten largest clones hold roughly 11%.

The sequence derives from a human donor who had recovered from COVID-19. Sequencing was carried out using CD4+ T cells from blood, cultured in vitro. The chain recombines TRBV19 with TRBJ2-6; 12 bases are a match to TRBD2. CDR3 coding DNA: TGTGCCACGACTAGCGGGAGTGCTGGGGCCAACGTCCTGACTTTC. Residues: CATTSGSAGANVLTF.